This is a list of T cell receptor beta chains from one sample in a study of blood T cells in healthy people across ages. TCRdb recomputed calls from the 5' RACE reads with MiXCR, one row per CDR3 protein. The table shows 1.5 million to 2 million distinct CDR3 sequences, with around 42% occurring only once. The specimen was blood. Receptors were obtained from a human donor in good health. CDR3s include the opening cysteine and the closing phenylalanine or tryptophan. The D gene is left open where the match is weak. Rows may omit the clone size; those that give it use once, few, many or a size class.

v_gene: TRBV5-1; d_gene: TRBD1; abundance: few; j_gene: TRBJ1-2; CDR3nt: TGCGCCAGCAGCTTAACAGGGGGGAATGACTATGGCTACACCTTC; CDR3aa: CASSLTGGNDYGYTF
v_gene: TRBV12-3/TRBV12-4; d_gene: TRBD1; abundance: few; j_gene: TRBJ2-1; CDR3nt: TGTGCCAGCAGAACGCCTCCGGGCAGGGGGATAGCCAATGAGCAGTTCTTC; CDR3aa: CASRTPPGRGIANEQFF
v_gene: TRBV7-9; d_gene: -; abundance: -; j_gene: TRBJ2-7; CDR3nt: TGTGCCAGCAGCCCCCCGGGTGGGTTAGGATACTACGAGCAGTACTTC; CDR3aa: CASSPPGGLGYYEQYF
v_gene: TRBV29-1; d_gene: TRBD2; abundance: -; j_gene: TRBJ2-1; CDR3nt: TGCAGCGCTGGACTAGCGGCGTACAATGAGCAGTTCTTC; CDR3aa: CSAGLAAYNEQFF
v_gene: TRBV6-5; d_gene: TRBD1; abundance: few; j_gene: TRBJ2-1; CDR3nt: TGTGCCAGCAGTTATTCGACAGGGTTGGATGAGCAGTTCTTC; CDR3aa: CASSYSTGLDEQFF
v_gene: TRBV28; d_gene: TRBD1; abundance: many; j_gene: TRBJ2-1; CDR3nt: TGTGCCAGCAGTACCGGGACAGGATCCTACAATGAGCAGTTCTTC; CDR3aa: CASSTGTGSYNEQFF
v_gene: TRBV20-1; d_gene: -; abundance: few; j_gene: TRBJ1-2; CDR3nt: TGCAGTGCCCAGGGACTTCCCGAGGGCTACACCTTC; CDR3aa: CSAQGLPEGYTF
v_gene: TRBV12-3/TRBV12-4; d_gene: -; abundance: -; j_gene: TRBJ1-5; CDR3nt: TGTGCCAGCACTCGAGGCAGGACCCAGCCCCAGCATTTT; CDR3aa: CASTRGRTQPQHF
v_gene: TRBV10-3; d_gene: TRBD2; abundance: -; j_gene: TRBJ2-3; CDR3nt: TGTGCCATCAGAAGCGGGGGCACAGATACGCAGTATTTT; CDR3aa: CAIRSGGTDTQYF
v_gene: TRBV28; d_gene: TRBD2; abundance: -; j_gene: TRBJ2-5; CDR3nt: TGTGCCAGCAGTTCAAGTAAGCGGGGACGCACCCAAGAGACCCAGTACTTC; CDR3aa: CASSSSKRGRTQETQYF
v_gene: TRBV7-2; d_gene: -; abundance: many; j_gene: TRBJ1-2; CDR3nt: TGTGCCAGCAGCTTAGCAGGGGTTCGTGGCTACACCTTC; CDR3aa: CASSLAGVRGYTF
v_gene: TRBV4-2; d_gene: TRBD1; abundance: once; j_gene: TRBJ1-4; CDR3nt: TGTGCCAGCAGCCTTCGACAGGGAGAGAATGAAAAACTGTTTTTT; CDR3aa: CASSLRQGENEKLFF
v_gene: TRBV7-3; d_gene: -; abundance: few; j_gene: TRBJ2-1; CDR3nt: TGTGCCAGCAGCCCGCGGCAGGGGGGTCTCGGTGAGCAGTTCTTC; CDR3aa: CASSPRQGGLGEQFF
v_gene: TRBV9; d_gene: TRBD1; abundance: few; j_gene: TRBJ2-3; CDR3nt: TGTGCCAGCAGCGTCGTGGACAGGGGCACAGATACGCAGTATTTT; CDR3aa: CASSVVDRGTDTQYF
v_gene: TRBV5-1; d_gene: -; abundance: -; j_gene: TRBJ2-1; CDR3nt: TGCGCCAGCACCTTGAGGCCTCAGCCTGACGACAATGAGCAGTTCTTC; CDR3aa: CASTLRPQPDDNEQFF
v_gene: TRBV5-1; d_gene: -; abundance: few; j_gene: TRBJ2-5; CDR3nt: TGCGCCAGCAGCCTTACTAGTCCCGAGACCCAGTACTTC; CDR3aa: CASSLTSPETQYF